Below, 20 T cell receptor beta chains from the same sample are listed, as sequenced in a study of T cell responses to AZD1222 COVID-19 vaccine. TCRdb's table, derived via immunoSEQ multiplex PCR, lists solely in-frame clones and lacks some. This sample has over 120,000 clones, with just over 90% found just once. The source material was peripheral blood, sampled on day 0 of AZD1222 vaccination. The receptors derive from an adult in good health.

CDR3 in amino acids: CASSRGGNRYEQYF. In DNA, the CDR3 is TGTGCCAGCAGCCGGGGGGGGAATAGGTATGAGCAGTACTTC. The chain joins TRBV7-2 to TRBJ2-7; 8 nucleotides match TRBD2. This CDR3 is built from 14 residues. The germline CDR1 and CDR2 sequences are SGHTA and FQGNSA. J was trimmed by 7 bases and V by 5 bases; bases with no gene match: 10.

V and J are TRBV6-5 and TRBJ1-5, with D unclear. V lost 5 bases, J lost 9 bases, and 14 bases lay in between. Germline CDR1 and CDR2: MNHEY and SVGAGI. The CDR3 has 13 amino acids. CDR3 nucleotides: TGTGCCAGCAGTACTCCTGGCAAGGGGCCCCAGCATTTT. This gives the protein CASSTPGKGPQHF.

This clone was found a few times. The chain is built from TRBV19 and TRBJ1-5, with 8 bases identical to TRBD1. The CDR3 extends over 16 amino acids. The junction had 8 bases not matched to a gene; V was cut back by 6 bases and J by 1 base. Germline loops: CDR1 LNHDA, CDR2 SQIVND (reference sequence). CDR3 sequence: CASSPAGGMSNQPQHF. Here the CDR3 DNA reads TGTGCCAGTAGCCCGGCAGGGGGCATGAGCAATCAGCCCCAGCATTTT.

This chain uses TRBV11-2 with TRBJ1-4; D may be TRBD1 (6 bases). The CDR3 extends over 14 amino acids. Looked up from germline, CDR1 is SGHAT and CDR2 is FQNNGV. V was shortened by 3 bases and J by 4 bases, with 9 bases between the two germline ends. The CDR3 bases are TGTGCCAGCAGCTTCGACAGGATTAATGAAAAACTGTTTTTT. Translation: CASSFDRINEKLFF.

The genes are TRBV18 and TRBJ2-3, with a tentative D call TRBD2 (5 bases). CDR3 length: 15 residues. Trimming removed 6 bases at V and 4 bases at J, with 17 bases between. Germline V CDR1 and CDR2: KGHSH, LQKENI. The CDR3 bases are TGTGCCAGCTCCCCCGGGCTAGCCTCACCAGATACGCAGTATTTT. Protein sequence: CASSPGLASPDTQYF.

The V gene is TRBV6-2 or TRBV6-3, the J gene TRBJ1-6; D is possibly TRBD1 (6 bases). The germline CDR1 and CDR2 sequences are MNHEY and SVGEGT. V lost 0 bases and J 9 bases, leaving 21 bases between the germline ends. This CDR3 comprises 18 residues. The DNA of the CDR3 is TGTGCCAGCAGTTACTCGATCGACGCCCGGACCAGGGGTTCACCCCTCCACTTT. It specifies CASSYSIDARTRGSPLHF.

The chain joins TRBV7-2 to TRBJ1-5; D remains unclear. Germline values: CDR1 SGHTA, CDR2 FQGNSA. Trimming cost V 1 base and J 4 bases, with 14 bases left between them. The CDR3 length is 16 residues. The CDR3 DNA is TGTGCCAGCAGCTTAGTGGGCAGCCGGAATAATCAGCCCCAGCATTTT. This gives the protein CASSLVGSRNNQPQHF.

This clone was recorded once. J is TRBJ2-2 and V is TRBV7-9, with TRBD2 identical over 13 bases. The CDR3 runs to 17 residues. Germline CDR1 and CDR2: SEHNR and FQNEAQ (reference sequence). J lost 6 bases, V lost 5 bases, and 9 bases had no gene match. The CDR3, as DNA: TGTGCCAGCAGCCTTCGGACTAGCGGGGGAAGGTCCGGGGAGCTGTTTTTT. Its translation: CASSLRTSGGRSGELFF.

This chain uses TRBV7-2 with TRBJ2-7, with 7 bases that match TRBD2. Losses at the gene ends were 6 bases for V and 7 bases for J; bases not matched to a gene: 15. This CDR3 has 15 residues. The germline V gene has CDR1 SGHTA and CDR2 FQGNSA. The CDR3 DNA reads TGTGCCAGCAGGTTGGGAGGGGCCCTGGGGTTAGAGCAGTACTTC. This translates into CASRLGGALGLEQYF.

This chain joins TRBV9 and TRBJ1-2; D not resolved. The CDR3 loop spans 12 amino acids. V was pared by 0 bases and J by 6 bases, with 6 bases between. CDR1 and CDR2 from the germline V gene are SGDLS and YYNGEE. The CDR3 DNA reads TGTGCCAGCAGCGTAGATGGAAATGGCTACACCTTC. Its translation: CASSVDGNGYTF. The full variable domain, its missing parts supplied by reference TRBV9 and TRBJ1-2, is DSGVTQTPKHLITATGQRVTLRCSPRSGDLSVYWYQQSLDQGLQFLIQYYNGEERAKGNILERFSAQQFPDLHSELNLSSLELGDSALYFCASSVDGNGYTFGSGTRLTVV.

The V and J genes are TRBV19 and TRBJ2-2, with a weak D call TRBD2 (6 bases). With 3 bases removed from V and 13 bases from J, the gap between germline ends came to 9 bases. This CDR3 contains 11 residues. CDR1 LNHDA and CDR2 SQIVND come from the germline V gene (reference sequence). The CDR3 region has the DNA TGTGCCAGTAGTATGGGGGGTTTGCTGTTTTTT. Protein: CASSMGGLLFF.

The genes are TRBV5-6 and TRBJ2-4; 11 bases align to TRBD2. The V segment lost 3 bases and the J segment 2 bases; nucleotides outside the gene matches: 4. This CDR3 contains 16 residues. Germline V lookup: CDR1 SGHDT, CDR2 YYEEEE. CDR3 region: CASSSRLAGTKNIQYF. The CDR3 DNA is TGTGCCAGCAGCTCAAGACTAGCGGGGACCAAAAACATTCAGTACTTC. The full variable domain, in which reference TRBV5-6 and TRBJ2-4 provide the parts outside the CDR3, is DAGVTQSPTHLIKTRGQQVTLRCSPKSGHDTVSWYQQALGQGPQFIFQYYEEEERQRGNFPDRFSGHQFPNYSSELNVNALLLGDSALYLCASSSRLAGTKNIQYFGAGTRLSVL.

The rearrangement joins TRBV6-6 to TRBJ1-2; no firm D call. The CDR3 is 13 residues long. Trimming took off 2 bases at V and 7 bases at J, with 11 bases between the two ends. CDR1 is MNHNY and CDR2 is SVGAGI in the germline V gene (reference sequence). The CDR3 nucleotides are TGTGCCAGCAGTTACAGGGTGGGAAGTGGCTACACCTTC. It codes for CASSYRVGSGYTF.

The chain couples TRBV29-1 to TRBJ1-1; D is unclear. With 3 bases removed from V and 1 base from J, the gap between germline ends came to 9 bases. Germline V lookup: CDR1 SQVTM, CDR2 ANQGSEA. This CDR3 is built from 13 residues. CDR3 amino acids: CSVDSMRNTEAFF. CDR3 in DNA: TGCAGCGTTGATAGTATGAGGAACACTGAAGCTTTCTTT. The whole variable domain, filled in from reference TRBV29-1 and TRBJ1-1, reads SAVISQKPSRDICQRGTSLTIQCQVDSQVTMMFWYRQQPGQSLTLIATANQGSEATYESGFVIDKFPISRPNLTFSTLTVSNMSPEDSSIYLCSVDSMRNTEAFFGQGTRLTVV.

Only a few counts were recorded for this clone. The CDR3 region is CASSIQGNYGYTF. CDR3 sequence (DNA): TGTGCCAGTAGTATTCAGGGTAACTATGGCTACACCTTC. The chain uses TRBV19 and TRBJ1-2, with a possible D match to TRBD1 (5 bases). The V end lost 3 bases, the J end lost 1 base, and 6 bases lay between the germline ends. CDR1 and CDR2 from the germline V gene are LNHDA and SQIVND (reference sequence). This CDR3 is built from 13 residues.

V and J are TRBV2 and TRBJ1-1; a weak D match, TRBD1 (5 bases). The germline V gene encodes CDR1 SNHLY and CDR2 FYNNEI. V shed 7 bases and J shed 4 bases, with 10 bases lying between them. This CDR3 is built from 12 residues. The CDR3 region is CASTGRATEAFF. In nucleotides, the CDR3 is TGTGCCAGCACGGGGCGGGCCACTGAAGCTTTCTTT.

The chain recombines TRBV3-1 (or the pseudogene TRBV3-2) with TRBJ2-1; 8 positions agree with TRBD1. V was pared by 0 bases and J by 4 bases, with 11 bases of the junction left unmatched. The CDR3 has 18 residues. The germline V gene has CDR1 LGHDT and CDR2 YNNKEL (reference sequence). The CDR3 protein is CASSQDVAGGPLYNEQFF. CDR3 nucleotide sequence: TGTGCCAGCAGCCAAGATGTGGCAGGGGGCCCGTTATACAATGAGCAGTTCTTC.

The V and J genes are TRBV19 and TRBJ2-5, with TRBD2 matching over 7 bases. Unmatched junction bases numbered 8, after V lost 6 bases and J lost 1 base. This CDR3 is 15 amino acids long. Germline CDR1 LNHDA, CDR2 SQIVND (reference sequence). CDR3: CASSGLAAPQETQYF. Written as DNA, the CDR3 is TGTGCCAGTAGCGGGCTAGCGGCACCCCAAGAGACCCAGTACTTC.

The J gene is TRBJ2-3, the V gene TRBV2; D gene ambiguous. The length of the CDR3 is 13 residues. Germline CDR1 and CDR2: SNHLY and FYNNEI. V was pared by 3 bases and J by 1 base, with 5 bases between. The CDR3 reads CASSDARTDTQYF. For the CDR3, the DNA is TGTGCCAGCAGTGACGCTCGCACAGATACGCAGTATTTT. Complete variable domain (other parts from reference TRBV2 and TRBJ2-3): EPEVTQTPSHQVTQMGQEVILRCVPISNHLYFYWYRQILGQKVEFLVSFYNNEISEKSEIFDDQFSVERPDGSNFTLKIRSTKLEDSAMYFCASSDARTDTQYFGPGTRLTVL.

The gene calls are TRBV11-3 and TRBJ1-3; tentative D call: TRBD1 (5 bases). Germline assignment: CDR1 SGHNT and CDR2 YENEEA. The germline V and J ends were trimmed by 5 bases and 0 bases, with 14 bases remaining between them. The CDR3 spans 16 residues. The CDR3 nucleotides are TGTGCCAGCAGCGTTGACAGAAGAAGCTCTGGAAACACCATATATTTT. Translating it yields CASSVDRRSSGNTIYF.